These 3 T cell receptor beta chains came from one sample sequenced in a study of fetal regulatory T cell absence and autoimmunity. Clones were read by immunoSEQ multiplex PCR, and TCRdb kept only the in-frame ones, dropping some. Of 95,000 or so clones listed, roughly 70% are singletons. The sample was pancreas tissue. The receptors derive from a male donor with IPEX syndrome.

The V gene is TRBV11-3, the J gene TRBJ2-3, with no clear D. This CDR3 spans 17 amino acids. The germline gives CDR1 SGHNT, CDR2 YENEEA. Deletions cut 1 base from V and 2 bases from J, with 16 bases between. CDR3 in DNA: TGTGCCAGCAGCTTAGGATATCCAGCGTACTACACAGATACGCAGTATTTT. It is translated as CASSLGYPAYYTDTQYF.

V and J are TRBV19 and TRBJ1-3; D not certain. Germline V lookup: CDR1 LNHDA, CDR2 SQIVND (reference sequence). Between the trimmed V and J ends, which lost 5 bases and 0 bases, there was a span of 11 bases. This CDR3 comprises 15 residues. CDR3 in amino acids: CASSLTADSGNTIYF. The CDR3 nucleotides read TGTGCCAGTAGTCTGACCGCCGACTCTGGAAACACCATATATTTT.

The chain joins TRBV10-3 to TRBJ2-3; TRBD2 aligns across 12 bases. Germline V gene sequence: CDR1 ENHRY, CDR2 SYGVKD. The CDR3 runs to 15 residues. The J segment lost 6 bases and the V segment lost 8 bases, leaving 9 bases of the junction unmatched. The CDR3 DNA sequence: TGTGCCATCGGACCTAGCGGGGGGGCCCTGGATACGCAGTATTTT. It specifies CAIGPSGGALDTQYF.